This T cell receptor (beta chain) was identified in a study of blood T cell repertoires in COVID-19. This clone was found a few times. Assay: immunoSEQ multiplex PCR; the TCRdb copy retains only in-frame clones and omits some. The sample holds almost 400,000 clones, over 75% seen once. V was pared by 4 bases and J by 7 bases, with 9 bases of the junction left unmatched. The CDR3 loop spans 15 amino acids. CDR1 and CDR2 (germline): SGHVS, FNYEAQ. V usage is TRBV7-6 and J usage is TRBJ1-4; 7 nucleotides match TRBD1. The clonotype was recovered from a woman aged 55-70 years with COVID-19, enrolled during active disease. The material sequenced was peripheral blood. CDR3 amino acids: CASSSLRSGGEKLFF. In nucleotides, the CDR3 is TGTGCCAGCAGCTCTCTACGGTCAGGGGGTGAAAAACTGTTTTTT.